The 30 T cell receptor beta chains in this list originate from one sample, sequenced in a study of blood T cells in healthy people across ages (dated by TCRdb to the mid-2010s). Library method: 5' RACE. Sequenced using an Illumina HiSeq 2500. The second PCR ran for about 7 to 11 cycles and used a J-beta primer mix along with a sample-barcoded 5' primer. Using fastp trimming at Q25 and MiXCR clonotype assembly, TCRdb reanalyzed the public sequencing data and kept in-frame beta chains. CDR3 protein sequences are deduplicated, and each keeps its most common genes and DNA. The sample has 800,000 to 950,000 distinct CDR3 sequences on record, approximately 35% of them singletons. About an eighth of the sample lies in the top ten. The sample taken for sequencing was blood. These receptors were taken from a man aged 18-30 years in good health.

This clonotype has at least ten counts. The chain recombines TRBV6-5 with TRBJ2-5; D is ambiguous. Germline V gene lookup returns CDR1 MNHEY and CDR2 SVGAGI. This CDR3 is built from 14 residues. With 5 bases removed from V and 0 bases from J, the gap between germline ends came to 10 bases. DNA of the CDR3: TGTGCCAGCAGTGAAACATCTTACCAAGAGACCCAGTACTTC. Residues: CASSETSYQETQYF.

The V gene is TRBV7-3, the J gene TRBJ1-1; weak D call: TRBD1 (5 bases). Per germline, CDR1 SGHTA and CDR2 FQGTGA. Trimming removed 9 bases from V and 1 base from J, with 12 bases in between. The length of the CDR3 is 13 residues. The CDR3 coding sequence is TGTGCCAGTTACCCCGGGGCGAACACTGAAGCTTTCTTT. Amino acids: CASYPGANTEAFF. The whole variable domain, remainder taken from reference TRBV7-3 and TRBJ1-1, is GAGVSQTPSNKVTEKGKYVELRCDPISGHTALYWYRQSLGQGPEFLIYFQGTGAADDSGLPNDRFFAVRPEGSVSTLKIQRTERGDSAVYLCASYPGANTEAFFGQGTRLTVV.

This clonotype has only a few counts. The V gene is TRBV10-3, the J gene TRBJ2-2, with D unresolved. V was trimmed by 3 bases and J by 1 base, leaving 12 bases between them. The CDR3 runs to 16 residues. Germline CDR1 reads ENHRY; CDR2 reads SYGVKD. Here the CDR3 reads CAISESLQLNTGELFF. In nucleotides, the CDR3 is TGTGCCATCAGTGAAAGTCTACAACTGAACACCGGGGAGCTGTTTTTT.

This clonotype was detected only a few times. The V and J genes are TRBV12-3 or TRBV12-4 and TRBJ2-1; weak D call: TRBD2 (5 bases). Deletions cut 7 bases from V and 5 bases from J, with 9 bases between. The CDR3 covers 12 residues. The CDR3 coding sequence is TGTGCCAGCAACGAGGGCGACAATGAGCAGTTCTTC. Its translation: CASNEGDNEQFF.

This clonotype was seen only a few times. The chain joins TRBV5-6 to TRBJ2-7; D may be TRBD1 or TRBD2 (5 bases each). In germline, CDR1 is SGHDT, CDR2 YYEEEE. The CDR3 runs 14 residues. Trimming cost V 6 bases and J 7 bases, with 20 bases left between them. The CDR3 loop reads CASTEPRGYNEQYF. CDR3 nucleotides: TGTGCCAGCACCGAACCCCGGGGCTACAATGAGCAGTACTTC. The whole variable domain, filled in from reference TRBV5-6 and TRBJ2-7, reads DAGVTQSPTHLIKTRGQQVTLRCSPKSGHDTVSWYQQALGQGPQFIFQYYEEEERQRGNFPDRFSGHQFPNYSSELNVNALLLGDSALYLCASTEPRGYNEQYFGPGTRLTVT.

This clonotype was counted a few times. This chain links TRBV7-9 with TRBJ2-6; D might be TRBD1 or TRBD2, each matching 5 bases. Germline V CDR1 and CDR2: SEHNR, FQNEAQ (reference sequence). CDR3 size: 19 residues. Deletions cut 5 bases from V and 4 bases from J, with 24 bases between. CDR3 bases: TGTGCCAGCAGCCAACCCCGGGACCCCTTTGCGGAAGGGGCCAACGTCCTGACTTTC. Translated: CASSQPRDPFAEGANVLTF.

The chain uses TRBV4-2 and TRBJ2-1, with a tentative D call TRBD1 (6 bases). The better agreement between TRBJ2-7 and the DNA end casts doubt on the J call. The CDR3 covers 16 residues. Germline V CDR1 and CDR2: LGHNA, YNFKEQ. The CDR3 DNA is TGTGCCAGCAGCCAAGATGGGGAACAGGGTTGGGATGAGCAGTACTTC. This gives the protein CASSQDGEQGWDEQYF.

This clonotype was detected only a few times. The chain joins TRBV27 to TRBJ1-1; D is ambiguous. The CDR3 spans 16 residues. The V end lost 0 bases, the J end lost 0 bases, and 11 bases lay between the germline ends. Germline CDR1 and CDR2: MNHEY and SMNVEV (reference sequence). As DNA, the CDR3 is TGTGCCAGCAGTTTATCTTATAGGAGAATGAACACTGAAGCTTTCTTT. Translating it yields CASSLSYRRMNTEAFF.

This clonotype turned up a few times. The chain employs TRBV30 and TRBJ1-1, with D unclear. Per germline, CDR1 GTSNPN and CDR2 SVGIG (reference sequence). V gave up 4 bases and J gave up 1 base, with 10 bases separating them. The CDR3 totals 13 residues. The CDR3 coding sequence is TGTGCCTGGATGGTGGGTCGGAACACTGAAGCTTTCTTT. Protein product: CAWMVGRNTEAFF.

This clonotype was counted a few times. The chain uses TRBV11-2 and TRBJ2-1, with 7 bases that match TRBD1. The J segment lost 0 bases and the V segment lost 4 bases, leaving 6 bases of the junction unmatched. This CDR3 is 16 amino acids long. CDR1 SGHAT and CDR2 FQNNGV come from the germline V gene. In DNA form, the CDR3 reads TGTGCCAGCAGCTCCGGACAGGCGAGCTCCTACAATGAGCAGTTCTTC. Its protein is CASSSGQASSYNEQFF.

The V gene is TRBV11-2, the J gene TRBJ2-1; 10 positions agree with TRBD1. With 1 base clipped from V and 1 base from J, the junction kept 4 bases outside the gene matches. This CDR3 contains 17 residues. Per germline, CDR1 SGHAT and CDR2 FQNNGV. Here the CDR3 DNA reads TGTGCCAGCAGCTTAGGGGGACAGGGGATTTCCTACAATGAGCAGTTCTTC. It translates to CASSLGGQGISYNEQFF.

The rearrangement joins TRBV4-2 to TRBJ1-1, with unresolved D. CDR3 length: 14 residues. V lost 6 bases and J lost 1, with 12 bases in between. Germline V gene sequence: CDR1 LGHNA, CDR2 YNFKEQ. The CDR3 region is CASSEPGRNTEAFF. The CDR3, as DNA: TGTGCCAGCAGTGAACCGGGTCGGAACACTGAAGCTTTCTTT.

This chain uses TRBV20-1 with TRBJ2-3; TRBD2 matches at 11 bases. V was pared by 4 bases and J by 6 bases, with 6 bases of the junction left unmatched. The CDR3 runs to 14 residues. Germline CDR1 reads DFQATT; CDR2 reads SNEGSKA (reference sequence). This chain's CDR3 is CSAIAGGPADTQYF. As DNA, the CDR3 is TGCAGTGCTATAGCGGGGGGGCCGGCGGATACGCAGTATTTT.

Points on this clonotype: A much larger clone lies one base from this, so it may be a read error. This rearrangement joins TRBV12-3 or TRBV12-4 to TRBJ2-1; D possibly matches TRBD1 or TRBD2 (5 bases each). This CDR3 contains 12 residues. The CDR3 region is CTSSLGAGEQFF. In DNA form, the CDR3 reads TGTACCAGCAGCCTCGGGGCTGGTGAGCAGTTCTTC.

This clonotype was seen just once. The CDR3 protein is CSASSGINNEQFF. Here the CDR3 DNA reads TGCAGCGCCTCGAGCGGGATCAACAATGAGCAGTTCTTC. The genes are TRBV29-1 and TRBJ2-1, with 7 bases identical to TRBD2. The ends lost 7 bases at V and 5 bases at J; junction bases unmatched: 8. Germline CDR1 SQVTM, CDR2 ANQGSEA. This CDR3 is built from 13 residues.

CDR3 nucleotide sequence: TGTGCCAGCAGTCCCCTATTACTGGGTCGACTAGCGGGAGCCCACTCCTACGAGCAGTACTTC. Translation: CASSPLLLGRLAGAHSYEQYF. The V and J genes are TRBV28 and TRBJ2-7; 12 bases are shared with TRBD2. Germline values: CDR1 MDHEN, CDR2 SYDVKM. The CDR3 has 21 residues. Germline trimming cut 5 bases from V and 0 bases from J; bases unmatched to any gene: 20.

This clonotype turned up a few times. J is TRBJ2-1 and V is TRBV9, with D perhaps matching TRBD2 (6 bases). Germline V gene sequence: CDR1 SGDLS, CDR2 YYNGEE. The V gene lost 0 bases and the J gene lost 0 bases, with 7 bases spanning the gap. The CDR3 spans 15 residues. This CDR3 is CASSVDGGSYNEQFF. The CDR3 bases are TGTGCCAGCAGCGTAGACGGGGGCTCCTACAATGAGCAGTTCTTC.

The chain links TRBV6-2 or TRBV6-3 to TRBJ2-5, with 8 bases identical to TRBD1. Germline V gene lookup returns CDR1 MNHEY and CDR2 SVGEGT. The CDR3 is 13 amino acids. The V gene end was trimmed by 3 bases and the J gene end by 5 bases; junction bases not matched to a gene: 2. CDR3 region: CASSYNRGETQYF. In DNA, the CDR3 is TGTGCCAGCAGTTATAACAGGGGGGAGACCCAGTACTTC.

The V and J genes are TRBV20-1 and TRBJ2-3; a weak D match, TRBD2 (7 bases). The V end lost 5 bases, the J end lost 6 bases, and 24 bases lay between the germline ends. The CDR3 is 16 residues long. Germline lookup yields CDR1 DFQATT and CDR2 SNEGSKA (reference sequence). The CDR3 loop reads CSAVSSGGAVTDTQYF. Here the CDR3 DNA reads TGCAGTGCTGTTTCTAGTGGGGGGGCCGTTACGGATACGCAGTATTTT.

V usage is TRBV5-1 and J usage is TRBJ2-1; D call uncertain. The CDR3 runs to 13 residues. Trimming took off 4 bases at V and 4 bases at J, with 9 bases between the two ends. Germline CDR1 and CDR2: SGHRS and YFSETQ. CDR3 sequence: CASSVAQYNEQFF. Written as DNA, the CDR3 is TGCGCCAGCAGCGTGGCACAGTACAATGAGCAGTTCTTC.

The chain has TRBV6-2 or TRBV6-3 and TRBJ2-3; 9 bases agree with TRBD2. This CDR3 is built from 16 residues. The V and J ends lost 2 bases and 4 bases, in that order; junction bases with no gene match: 7. Germline-derived CDR1 and CDR2 are MNHEY and SVGEGT. The CDR3 here is CASSYENGGGADTQYF. The CDR3 DNA sequence: TGTGCCAGCAGTTACGAAAATGGCGGGGGGGCAGATACGCAGTATTTT.

The CDR3 here is CASSLYGGDPRNTEAFF. The CDR3 DNA follows: TGTGCCAGCAGTTTATACGGGGGGGACCCGAGAAACACTGAAGCTTTCTTT. The chain couples TRBV27 to TRBJ1-1; D possibly corresponds to TRBD1 (5 bases). The CDR3 consists of 17 residues. Trimming took off 1 base at V and 2 bases at J, with 17 bases between the two ends. The germline V gene encodes CDR1 MNHEY and CDR2 SMNVEV (reference sequence).

The V gene is TRBV20-1, the J gene TRBJ1-2, with D perhaps matching TRBD1 (5 bases). The germline V and J ends were trimmed by 7 bases and 3 bases, with 9 bases remaining between them. In germline, CDR1 is DFQATT, CDR2 SNEGSKA (reference sequence). This CDR3 region has 11 residues. The CDR3 reads CSDDRDYGYTF. The CDR3 bases are TGCAGTGATGACAGAGACTATGGCTACACCTTC.

The gene calls are TRBV7-2 and TRBJ1-4; D not resolved. The CDR3 covers 13 residues. V was clipped by 1 base and J by 5 bases, with 5 bases between them. Germline V CDR1 and CDR2: SGHTA, FQGNSA. The CDR3 spells CASSLVYNEKLFF. As DNA, the CDR3 is TGTGCCAGCAGCTTAGTCTACAATGAAAAACTGTTTTTT.

The V call is TRBV5-1, the J call TRBJ1-4, with 8 bases identical to TRBD1. There are 16 residues in the CDR3. With V trimmed by 4 bases and J by 3 bases, 8 bases remained unmatched. In germline, CDR1 is SGHRS, CDR2 YFSETQ. The CDR3 spells CASSKDRVEPNEKLFF. The DNA for the CDR3 is TGCGCCAGCAGCAAGGACAGGGTTGAACCTAATGAAAAACTGTTTTTT.

With respect to this clonotype: A read error may produce the germline difference seen at one junction end. This rearrangement joins TRBV12-3 or TRBV12-4 to TRBJ2-2; TRBD1 aligns across 7 bases. The CDR3 contains 16 residues. The CDR3 protein is CASSKDRVPNAGELFF. The CDR3 nucleotides read TGTGCCAGCAGTAAAGACAGGGTTCCGAACGCCGGGGAGCTGTTTTTT.

This clonotype showed up just a few times. The CDR3 sequence is CASSLKRLAGDTDTQYF. The CDR3 nucleotides read TGTGCCAGCAGCTTGAAGCGGCTAGCGGGGGATACAGATACGCAGTATTTT. The chain links TRBV7-2 to TRBJ2-3, with 10 bases lining up with TRBD2. V trimming: 3 bases; J trimming: 3 bases; junction bases outside the gene matches: 9. Germline CDR1 is SGHTA and CDR2 is FQGNSA. This CDR3 has 17 residues.

A remark on this clonotype: This may come from a read error, since a much larger clone is one base off. In DNA form, the CDR3 reads TGTGCCAGCAGCTTAGTTGGAGCGGGGGACACAGGTACGCAGTATTTT. Protein product: CASSLVGAGDTGTQYF. The chain couples TRBV7-9 to TRBJ2-3; 8 bases fit TRBD2. This CDR3 spans 16 amino acids. Germline CDR1 SEHNR, CDR2 FQNEAQ (reference sequence).

Only a few counts were recorded for this clonotype. This sequence joins TRBV30 and TRBJ2-3; the D is unclear. Germline assignment: CDR1 GTSNPN and CDR2 SVGIG (reference sequence). The V and J ends lost 4 bases and 1 base respectively, with 6 bases between them. The CDR3 is 12 amino acids. The CDR3 spells CAWTPGTDTQYF. The CDR3 coding sequence is TGTGCCTGGACGCCCGGCACAGATACGCAGTATTTT. The full variable domain, in which reference TRBV30 and TRBJ2-3 provide the parts outside the CDR3, is SQTIHQWPATLVQPVGSPLSLECTVEGTSNPNLYWYRQAAGRGLQLLFYSVGIGQISSEVPQNLSASRPQDRQFILSSKKLLLSDSGFYLCAWTPGTDTQYFGPGTRLTVL.

This clonotype came up a few times. This chain links TRBV6-5 with TRBJ1-1; D gene unclear. Germline V lookup: CDR1 MNHEY, CDR2 SVGAGI. V was clipped by 6 bases and J by 2 bases, with 7 bases between them. The CDR3 length is 12 residues. The chain's CDR3 is CASRRINTEAFF. DNA of the CDR3: TGTGCCAGCAGGCGGATCAACACTGAAGCTTTCTTT.